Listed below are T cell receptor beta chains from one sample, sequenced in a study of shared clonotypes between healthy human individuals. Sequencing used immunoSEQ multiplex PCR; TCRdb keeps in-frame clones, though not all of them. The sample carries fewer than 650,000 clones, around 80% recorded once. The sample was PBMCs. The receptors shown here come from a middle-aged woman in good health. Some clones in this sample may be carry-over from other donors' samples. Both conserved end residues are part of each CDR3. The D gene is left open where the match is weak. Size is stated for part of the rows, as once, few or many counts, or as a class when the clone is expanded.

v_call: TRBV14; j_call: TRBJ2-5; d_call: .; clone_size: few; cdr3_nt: TGTGCCAGCAGCCGGGGCGCTTGGGACCGGTACCAAGAGACCCAGTACTTC; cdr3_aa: CASSRGAWDRYQETQYF
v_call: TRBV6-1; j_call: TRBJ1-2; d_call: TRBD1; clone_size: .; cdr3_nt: TGTGCCAGCCGGAAGATTGGACAGGCCTATGGCTACACCTTC; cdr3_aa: CASRKIGQAYGYTF
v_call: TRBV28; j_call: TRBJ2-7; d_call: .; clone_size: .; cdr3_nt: TGTGCCAGCACTAAAATTGGGTTATACGAGCAGTACTTC; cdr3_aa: CASTKIGLYEQYF
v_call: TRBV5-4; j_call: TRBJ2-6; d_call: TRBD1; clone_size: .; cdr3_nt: TGTGCCAGCAGCCCGGGGACAGGGGCTTCTGGGGCCAACGTCCTGACTTTC; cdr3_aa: CASSPGTGASGANVLTF
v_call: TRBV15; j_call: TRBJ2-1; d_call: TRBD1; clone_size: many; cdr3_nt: TGTGCCACCAGCAAGGGGGGCTGGCAGGGGGCTAATGAGCAGTTCTTC; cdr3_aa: CATSKGGWQGANEQFF
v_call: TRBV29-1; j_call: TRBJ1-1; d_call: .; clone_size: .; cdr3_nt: TGCAGCGTTGCGCAGGGGCAAAGAGGGAACACTGAAGCTTTCTTT; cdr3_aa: CSVAQGQRGNTEAFF
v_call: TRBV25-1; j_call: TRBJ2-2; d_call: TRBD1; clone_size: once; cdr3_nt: TGTGCCAGCACCCGGGGACAGGACCCGGCCGGGAAGCTGTTTTTT; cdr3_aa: CASTRGQDPAGKLFF
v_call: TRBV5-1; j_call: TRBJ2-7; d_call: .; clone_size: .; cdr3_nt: TGCGCCAGCAGCTTGATGCCGGGACACGACTACGAGCAGTACTTC; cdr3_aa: CASSLMPGHDYEQYF
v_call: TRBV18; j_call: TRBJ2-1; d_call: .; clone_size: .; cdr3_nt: TGTGCCAGCTCACCAGGGCAGGGAAGAAGGGTGCCGTCCAATGAGCAGTTCTTC; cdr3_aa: CASSPGQGRRVPSNEQFF
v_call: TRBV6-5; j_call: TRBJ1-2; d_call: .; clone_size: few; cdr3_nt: TGTGCCAGCAGTTACTCCGCCGCAAACTATGGCTACACCTTC; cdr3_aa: CASSYSAANYGYTF
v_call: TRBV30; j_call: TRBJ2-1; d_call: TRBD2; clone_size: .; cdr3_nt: TGTGCCTGGAGTGTAGGACTAGCGGCCGATGAGCAGTTCTTC; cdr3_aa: CAWSVGLAADEQFF
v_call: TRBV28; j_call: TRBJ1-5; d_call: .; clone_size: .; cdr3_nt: TGTGCCAGCAGTCCCCATAGGGGGCAGCCCCAGCATTTT; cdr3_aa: CASSPHRGQPQHF
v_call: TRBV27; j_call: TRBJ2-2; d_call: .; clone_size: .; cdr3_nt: TGTGCCAGCAGTTTATCTGTCCGGATTACGAACACCGGGGAGCTGTTTTTT; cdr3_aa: CASSLSVRITNTGELFF
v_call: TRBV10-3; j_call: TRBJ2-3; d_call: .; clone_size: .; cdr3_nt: TGTGCCATCTTGTTGCGGGACACAGATACGCAGTATTTT; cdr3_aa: CAILLRDTDTQYF
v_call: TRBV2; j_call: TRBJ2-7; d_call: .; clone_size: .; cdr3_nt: TGTGCCAGCAGTGTTTTCGAGTCTAGAGCCTACGAGCAGTACTTC; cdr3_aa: CASSVFESRAYEQYF
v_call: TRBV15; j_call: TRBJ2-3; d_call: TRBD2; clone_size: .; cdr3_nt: TGTGCCACCAGCAGAGACCCGGGACTAGCGACAGATACGCAGTATTTT; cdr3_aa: CATSRDPGLATDTQYF
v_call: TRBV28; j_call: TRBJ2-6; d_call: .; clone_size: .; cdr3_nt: TGTGCCAGCAGTCCCCCCACAGGGAACCTATTATCTGGGTCCAACGTCCTGACTTTC; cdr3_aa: CASSPPTGNLLSGSNVLTF
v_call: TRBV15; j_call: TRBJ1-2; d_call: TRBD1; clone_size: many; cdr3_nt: TGTGCCACCAGCAGTAGGACAGGGACTGGCTACACCTTC; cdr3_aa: CATSSRTGTGYTF
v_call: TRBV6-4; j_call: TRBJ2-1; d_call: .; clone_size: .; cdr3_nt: TGTGCCAGCAGTACTGGGACCGGCGGCGAGCAGTTCTTC; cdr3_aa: CASSTGTGGEQFF
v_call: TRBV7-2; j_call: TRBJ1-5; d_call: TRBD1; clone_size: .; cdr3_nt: TGTGCCAGCAGCCTCAACAGGGGAGATCAGCCCCAGCATTTT; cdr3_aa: CASSLNRGDQPQHF
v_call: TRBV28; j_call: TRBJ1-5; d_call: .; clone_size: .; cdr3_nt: TGTGCCAGCACCTCGCAGGGTCATAGCAATCAGCCCCAGCATTTT; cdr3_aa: CASTSQGHSNQPQHF
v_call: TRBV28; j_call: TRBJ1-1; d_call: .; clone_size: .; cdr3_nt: TGTGCCAGCAGACTAGGAGGGGAAGCGAACACTGAAGCTTTCTTT; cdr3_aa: CASRLGGEANTEAFF
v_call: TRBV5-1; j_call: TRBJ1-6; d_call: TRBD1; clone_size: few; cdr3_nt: TGCGCCAGCAGCATGGGACAGGGTCTTTCACCCCTCCACTTT; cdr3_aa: CASSMGQGLSPLHF
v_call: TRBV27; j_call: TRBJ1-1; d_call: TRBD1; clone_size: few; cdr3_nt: TGTGCCAGCAGTCTGACAGGGGGGAGCACTGAAGCTTTCTTT; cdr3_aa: CASSLTGGSTEAFF
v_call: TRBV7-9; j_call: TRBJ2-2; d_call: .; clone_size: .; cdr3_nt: TGTGCCAGCAGCTTAGGGGTCCCCACCGGGGAGCTGTTTTTT; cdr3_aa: CASSLGVPTGELFF
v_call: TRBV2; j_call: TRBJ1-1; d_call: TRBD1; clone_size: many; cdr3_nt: TGTGCCAGCAGTTACAGGGGGGCTGAAGCTTTCTTT; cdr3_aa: CASSYRGAEAFF
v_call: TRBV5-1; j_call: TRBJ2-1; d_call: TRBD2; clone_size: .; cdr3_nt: TGCGCCAGCAGCTTGGTGCTAGCGGGCGCTAACAATGAGCAGTTCTTC; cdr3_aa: CASSLVLAGANNEQFF
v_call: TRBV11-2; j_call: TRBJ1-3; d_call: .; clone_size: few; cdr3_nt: TGTGCCAGCAGCCGTCGCGGGGGGCACTCTGGAAACACCATATATTTT; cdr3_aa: CASSRRGGHSGNTIYF
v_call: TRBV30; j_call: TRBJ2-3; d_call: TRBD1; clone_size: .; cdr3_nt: TGTGCCTGGACTCAGGGGGCAACAGATACGCAGTATTTT; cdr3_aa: CAWTQGATDTQYF
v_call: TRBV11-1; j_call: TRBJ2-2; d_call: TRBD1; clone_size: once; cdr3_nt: TGTGCCAGCAGCTTAGGGCGGGCAGGGGGCTTCACCGGGGAGCTGTTTTTT; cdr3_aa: CASSLGRAGGFTGELFF
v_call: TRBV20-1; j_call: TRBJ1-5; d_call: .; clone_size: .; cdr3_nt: TGCAGTGCTAGTACCAATCAGCCCCAGCATTTT; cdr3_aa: CSASTNQPQHF
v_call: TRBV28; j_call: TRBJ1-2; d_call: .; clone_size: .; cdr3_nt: TGTGCCAGCAGTTTTCCCCCCCAGCTTGATAACTATGGCTACACCTTC; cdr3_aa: CASSFPPQLDNYGYTF
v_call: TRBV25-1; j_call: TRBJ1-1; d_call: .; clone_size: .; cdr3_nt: TGTGCCAGCAGTGAACCGGGACTCGGGAACACTGAAGCTTTCTTT; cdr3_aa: CASSEPGLGNTEAFF
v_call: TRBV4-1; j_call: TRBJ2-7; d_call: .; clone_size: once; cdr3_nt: TGCGCCAGCAGCCCACAACGGGGCAGTAGCTCCTACGAGCAGTACTTC; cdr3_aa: CASSPQRGSSSYEQYF
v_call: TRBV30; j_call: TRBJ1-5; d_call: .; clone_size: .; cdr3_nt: TGTGCCTGGAGCCTCGTCGGGGGAAAGGCGTTGTTCAGTCAGCCCCAGCATTTT; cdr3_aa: CAWSLVGGKALFSQPQHF
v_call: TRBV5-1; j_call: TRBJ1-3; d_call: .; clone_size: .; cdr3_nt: TGCGCCAGCAGCCTGGCATACTCTGGAAACACCATATATTTT; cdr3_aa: CASSLAYSGNTIYF
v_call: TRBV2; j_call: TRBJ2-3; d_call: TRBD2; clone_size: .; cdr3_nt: TGTGCCAGCAAAAGCGGGAGGGCAGATACGCAGTATTTT; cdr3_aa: CASKSGRADTQYF
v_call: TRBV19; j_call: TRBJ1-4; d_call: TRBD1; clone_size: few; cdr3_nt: TGTGCCAGTAGTCGGGACAGGAGGTACGAAAAACTGTTTTTT; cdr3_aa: CASSRDRRYEKLFF
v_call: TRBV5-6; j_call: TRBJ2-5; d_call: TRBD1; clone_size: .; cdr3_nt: TGTGCCAGCAGCTCTCGCCAGGGGGCTCAAGAGACCCAGTACTTC; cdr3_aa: CASSSRQGAQETQYF
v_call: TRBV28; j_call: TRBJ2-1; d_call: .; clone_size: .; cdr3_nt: TGTGCCAGCAACCCCCATGGAAACTACAATGAGCAGTTCTTC; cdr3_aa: CASNPHGNYNEQFF
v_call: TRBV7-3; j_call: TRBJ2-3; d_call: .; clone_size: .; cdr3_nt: TGTGCCAGCAGCGGTCCGGGCAGCACAGATACGCAGTATTTT; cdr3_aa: CASSGPGSTDTQYF